A single sample is the source of the 8 T cell receptor beta chains below, sequenced in a study of T cells after yellow fever vaccination. TCRdb re-analysed the 5' RACE reads in MiXCR, keeping a single row per CDR3 protein. Among 300,000 to 350,000 distinct CDR3 sequences listed, around 8.1% were seen once. The input for sequencing was PBMCs, taken about 49 days after the first yellow fever vaccination. Receptor source: a man aged 18-30 years who received the YFV17D yellow fever vaccine.

The chain recombines TRBV4-3 with TRBJ1-2; D may be TRBD1 (6 bases). Germline V gene data show CDR1 as LGHNA and CDR2 as YSLEER. Trimming took off 0 bases at V and 6 bases at J, with 20 bases between the two ends. The CDR3 has 17 amino acids. The CDR3 loop reads CASSQDRGSGGMNGYTF. CDR3 sequence (DNA): TGCGCCAGCAGCCAAGATAGGGGGTCGGGGGGCATGAATGGCTACACCTTC.

The rearrangement uses TRBV5-1 and TRBJ2-7; D could derive from TRBD1 or TRBD2 (6 bases each). The length of the CDR3 is 14 residues. Germline V CDR1 and CDR2: SGHRS, YFSETQ. With 3 bases removed from V and 2 bases from J, the gap between germline ends came to 12 bases. The CDR3 coding sequence is TGCGCCAGCAGCTGGAGGGGGAGTCCCTACGAGCAGTACTTC. It specifies CASSWRGSPYEQYF.

In its sample, this clonotype was seen a few times. This chain links TRBV30 with TRBJ2-6; D is ambiguous. The germline V and J ends were trimmed by 0 bases and 4 bases, with 4 bases remaining between them. The CDR3 spans 13 residues. Germline CDR1 and CDR2: GTSNPN and SVGIG (reference sequence). The CDR3 is CAWSVGGANVLTF. The DNA for the CDR3 is TGTGCCTGGAGTGTAGGCGGGGCCAACGTCCTGACTTTC.

The chain uses TRBV11-2 and TRBJ2-7, with D perhaps matching TRBD2 (6 bases). Germline CDR1 and CDR2: SGHAT and FQNNGV. The V end was cut by 2 bases, the J end by 2 bases, with 13 bases between. There are 15 residues in the CDR3. CDR3 DNA: TGTGCCAGCAGCTTATCGCGGGGATCGACCTACGAGCAGTACGTC. Translated, it gives CASSLSRGSTYEQYV.

The chain employs TRBV12-3 or TRBV12-4 and TRBJ2-6; D gene ambiguous. The germline V and J ends were trimmed by 7 bases and 2 bases, with 9 bases remaining between them. The CDR3 has 14 amino acids. The CDR3: CASTIRPGANVLTF. The CDR3 DNA reads as TGTGCCAGCACCATAAGACCTGGGGCCAACGTCCTGACTTTC.

In its sample, this clonotype was seen a few times. The chain links TRBV5-6 to TRBJ2-5; no firm D call. The length of the CDR3 is 19 residues. V was pared by 8 bases and J by 2 bases, with 31 bases between. Germline CDR1 reads SGHDT; CDR2 reads YYEEEE. This CDR3 reads CASNFESWKNPDAQETQYF. In DNA, the CDR3 is TGTGCCAGTAACTTTGAGAGCTGGAAAAACCCGGACGCTCAAGAGACCCAGTACTTC.

This clonotype occurred many times. V and J are TRBV12-3 or TRBV12-4 and TRBJ1-6, with D perhaps TRBD1 (5 bases). Trimming took off 6 bases at V and 7 bases at J, with 16 bases between the two ends. The CDR3 is 15 residues long. This CDR3 is CASSPPGLPNSPLHF. CDR3 coding DNA: TGTGCCAGCAGCCCCCCGGGACTACCAAATTCACCCCTCCACTTT.

This clonotype was detected a few times. The chain has TRBV29-1 and TRBJ1-1, with D tentatively TRBD1 (6 bases). V was shortened by 4 bases and J by 7 bases, with 16 bases between the two germline ends. The germline V gene has CDR1 SQVTM and CDR2 ANQGSEA. The CDR3 has 13 amino acids. The CDR3 region is CSVAPDSSYEAFF. CDR3 in DNA: TGCAGCGTTGCCCCGGACAGTTCCTATGAAGCTTTCTTT.